The clone carrying this TCR beta chain was counted a few times. The antigen remains unidentified. The authors incorporated unique molecular identifiers into the TCR beta cDNA libraries. TCRdb re-analysed the PCR reads in MiXCR, keeping a single row per CDR3 protein. Of fewer than 900,000 distinct CDR3 sequences listed, under 60% are singletons. The CDR3 has 14 residues. Trimming at V came to 0 bases and at J to 8 bases, leaving 5 bases not matched to a gene. CDR1 DFQATT and CDR2 SNEGSKA come from the germline V gene (reference sequence). These data come from a study of post-analysis software for immune sequencing data. The overall study: The courses of disease that were included comprised relapsing-remitting, secondary progressive and progressive-relapsing multiple sclerosis.

Study-level results: Elevated frequency relative to controls characterized four to six TRBV segments in patients, TRBV5-6, TRBV5-1 and TRBV20-1 among them.

J is TRBJ2-1 and V is TRBV20-1; 9 nucleotides agree with TRBD2. The TCR comes from a girl under 18 with multiple sclerosis. Material for sequencing was blood. The CDR3 spells CSARDLAGVYEQFF. Written as DNA, the CDR3 is TGCAGTGCTAGAGATTTAGCGGGAGTTTATGAGCAGTTCTTC.